A single sample is the source of the 15 T cell receptor beta chains below, sequenced in a study of sequential checkpoint blockade in melanoma. Treatment: randomized to nivolumab then ipilimumab (arm A) or the reverse (arm B). Clones were sequenced by immunoSEQ multiplex PCR, and TCRdb holds only the in-frame ones, with some missing. The sample consists of roughly 9,300 clones, roughly 80% of them appearing once. This material consisted of CD8+ T cells sorted from blood (inferred from file names), taken from a patient given nivolumab and ipilimumab in sequence. The receptors shown here come from a human donor with melanoma.

The chain is built from TRBV5-6 and TRBJ2-1; D unclear. The V gene's germline CDR1 is SGHDT and CDR2 YYEEEE. The CDR3 has 12 amino acids. Trimming removed 4 bases from V and 4 bases from J, with 6 bases in between. CDR3 sequence: CASSVEYNEQFF. In nucleotides, the CDR3 is TGTGCCAGCAGCGTAGAGTACAATGAGCAGTTCTTC.

This clone has only a few counts. The rearrangement links TRBV28 to TRBJ1-1; D gene ambiguous. The CDR3 covers 13 residues. Trimming shortened V by 5 bases and J by 3 bases, and 10 bases separated the two germline ends. Germline V lookup: CDR1 MDHEN, CDR2 SYDVKM. For the CDR3, the DNA is TGTGCCAGCAGTGGAGCGGGTGACACTGAAGCTTTCTTT. As protein: CASSGAGDTEAFF.

The chain recombines TRBV28 with TRBJ1-5; TRBD1 matches at 7 bases. Unmatched junction bases numbered 9, after V lost 6 bases and J lost 4 bases. The CDR3 is 15 amino acids. Germline CDR1 MDHEN, CDR2 SYDVKM. CDR3: CASSKIGTVNQPQHF. The CDR3 DNA sequence: TGTGCCAGCAGCAAGATTGGGACAGTAAATCAGCCCCAGCATTTT.

This clone came up a few times. V gene TRBV9 combines with J gene TRBJ1-5, with a tentative D call TRBD1 (5 bases). Germline V lookup: CDR1 SGDLS, CDR2 YYNGEE. Trimming shortened V by 3 bases and J by 4 bases, and 11 bases separated the two germline ends. This CDR3 is 14 amino acids long. Here the CDR3 reads CASSAIDSNQPQHF. DNA of the CDR3: TGTGCCAGCAGCGCGATCGACAGTAATCAGCCCCAGCATTTT.

This chain joins TRBV9 and TRBJ2-7; 7 bases align to TRBD1. The CDR3 length is 16 residues. CDR1 and CDR2 from the germline V gene are SGDLS and YYNGEE. J was trimmed by 3 bases and V by 1 base; bases with no gene match: 10. CDR3 region: CASSVKGSGTDYEQYF. The CDR3 DNA sequence: TGTGCCAGCAGCGTAAAGGGGTCCGGGACAGACTACGAGCAGTACTTC.

The rearrangement links TRBV19 to TRBJ2-1, with D maybe TRBD2 (5 bases). Germline CDR1 LNHDA, CDR2 SQIVND (reference sequence). The V end was cut by 7 bases, the J end by 6 bases, with 13 bases between. This CDR3 is 13 amino acids long. CDR3 DNA sequence: TGTGCCAGTACCCCACTAGAAGCCAATGAGCAGTTCTTC. Residues: CASTPLEANEQFF. Complete variable domain (other parts from reference TRBV19 and TRBJ2-1): DGGITQSPKYLFRKEGQNVTLSCEQNLNHDAMYWYRQDPGQGLRLIYYSQIVNDFQKGDIAEGYSVSREKKESFPLTVTSAQKNPTAFYLCASTPLEANEQFFGPGTRLTVL.

This clone was observed a few times. The V call is TRBV5-4, the J call TRBJ2-2; D is ambiguous. There are 12 residues in the CDR3. Germline assignment: CDR1 SGHNT and CDR2 YYREEE (reference sequence). Trimming pared 0 bases from V and 7 bases from J, leaving 4 bases between. The CDR3 coding sequence is TGTGCCAGCAGCTTGGGTAACGGGGAGCTGTTTTTT. Amino acid sequence: CASSLGNGELFF.

The chain has TRBV10-1 and TRBJ1-1; D unresolved. Germline V lookup: CDR1 WNHNN, CDR2 SYGVQD (reference sequence). V was shortened by 3 bases and J by 0 bases, with 11 bases between the two germline ends. The CDR3 contains 15 residues. CDR3 DNA sequence: TGCGCCAGCAGTGATACGACGGGATTGAACACTGAAGCTTTCTTT. Protein: CASSDTTGLNTEAFF.

The chain joins TRBV4-1 to TRBJ1-6, with D possibly TRBD1 on 5 matching bases. Germline CDR1 and CDR2: MGHRA and YSYEKL. This CDR3 has 15 amino acids. The V gene lost 1 base and the J gene lost 4 bases, with 8 bases spanning the gap. The CDR3 loop is CASSQGTNYNSPLHF. CDR3 DNA sequence: TGCGCCAGCAGCCAAGGGACAAATTATAATTCACCCCTCCACTTT.

V and J are TRBV27 and TRBJ2-3; 9 nucleotides match TRBD1. Germline trimming cut 2 bases from V and 4 bases from J; bases unmatched to any gene: 7. CDR3 length: 16 amino acids. From germline, CDR1 is MNHEY and CDR2 SMNVEV (reference sequence). Here the CDR3 DNA reads TGTGCCAGCAGTTTACTCGGACAGGGGCCTGCAGATACGCAGTATTTT. Its protein is CASSLLGQGPADTQYF.

This clone was found once. The V gene is TRBV5-6, the J gene TRBJ1-2, with D maybe TRBD1 (5 bases). This CDR3 is built from 13 residues. Germline V gene data show CDR1 as SGHDT and CDR2 as YYEEEE. The ends were cut back, 0 bases at V and 10 bases at J, with 13 bases in the middle. Here the CDR3 reads CASSLEGAVDYTF. DNA of the CDR3: TGTGCCAGCAGCTTGGAAGGGGCAGTTGACTACACCTTC.

V is TRBV27 and J is TRBJ2-3, with 7 bases lining up with TRBD2. This CDR3 comprises 15 residues. V was pared by 6 bases and J by 1 base, with 7 bases of the junction left unmatched. CDR1 is MNHEY and CDR2 is SMNVEV in the germline V gene (reference sequence). CDR3 residues: CASSPGGIGTDTQYF. DNA for the CDR3: TGTGCCAGCAGCCCCGGGGGGATCGGCACAGATACGCAGTATTTT.

The chain recombines TRBV15 with TRBJ1-1; no clear D. V was trimmed by 0 bases and J by 0 bases, leaving 8 bases between them. The germline V gene has CDR1 LNHNV and CDR2 YYDKDF (reference sequence). CDR3 size: 15 residues. In DNA form, the CDR3 reads TGTGCCACCAGCAGAGAGGAGCTCATGAACACTGAAGCTTTCTTT. It translates to CATSREELMNTEAFF.

This chain links TRBV5-5 with TRBJ1-4, with a weak D call TRBD1 (5 bases). Trimming took off 4 bases at V and 7 bases at J, with 14 bases between the two ends. CDR3 length: 14 amino acids. CDR1 SGHKS and CDR2 YYEKEE come from the germline V gene (reference sequence). In nucleotides, the CDR3 is TGTGCCAGCAGCCGGGCAGGGCTGATTGAAAAACTGTTTTTT. Translating gives CASSRAGLIEKLFF.

This chain links TRBV30 with TRBJ2-7; 13 bases agree with TRBD2. The CDR3 is made up of 15 amino acids. V dropped 2 bases and J dropped 5; count of bases not matched to a gene: 6. The V gene's germline CDR1 is GTSNPN and CDR2 SVGIG (reference sequence). CDR3 protein: CAWSPGLAGENEQYF. The CDR3 DNA sequence: TGTGCCTGGAGTCCTGGACTAGCGGGGGAGAACGAGCAGTACTTC.